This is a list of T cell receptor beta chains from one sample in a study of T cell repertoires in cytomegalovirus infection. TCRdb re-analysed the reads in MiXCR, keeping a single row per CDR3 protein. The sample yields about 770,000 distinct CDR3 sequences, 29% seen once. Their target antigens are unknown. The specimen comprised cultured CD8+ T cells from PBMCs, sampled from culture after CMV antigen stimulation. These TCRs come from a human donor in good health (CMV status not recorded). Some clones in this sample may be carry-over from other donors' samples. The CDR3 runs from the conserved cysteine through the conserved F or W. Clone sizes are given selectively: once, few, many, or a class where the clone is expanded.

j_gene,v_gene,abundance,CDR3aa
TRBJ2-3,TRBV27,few,CASSLWGTDYTDTQYF
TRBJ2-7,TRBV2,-,CASSPGTFNYEQYF
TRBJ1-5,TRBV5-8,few,CASSFRLINQPQHF
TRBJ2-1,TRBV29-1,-,CSVEGEQGYYNEQFF
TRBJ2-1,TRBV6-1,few,CASTTASYNEQFF
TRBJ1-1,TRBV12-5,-,CASGFRALGGSLNTEAFF
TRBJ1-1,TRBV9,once,CASSVGQGGTNTEAFF
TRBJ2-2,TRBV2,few,CASSGEKDRVYTGELFF
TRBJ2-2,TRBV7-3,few,CASSPLGSGTGELFF
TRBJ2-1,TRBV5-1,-,CASSRTGVIEQFF
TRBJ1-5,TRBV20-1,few,CSARDEWIRDRGYSNQPQHF
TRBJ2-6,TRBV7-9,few,CASSSNRVPHPGANVLTF
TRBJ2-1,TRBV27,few,CASSQGTSGGGKQFF
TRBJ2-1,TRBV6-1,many,CASSQTSGSFNEQFF
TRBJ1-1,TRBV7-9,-,CASTSSTEAFF
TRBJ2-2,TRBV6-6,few,CASSLLRNTGELFF
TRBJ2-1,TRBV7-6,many,CASSLEGGINNEQFF
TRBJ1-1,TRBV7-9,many,CASSSTGGNTEAFF
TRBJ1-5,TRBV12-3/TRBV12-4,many,CASSPTGAHQPQHF
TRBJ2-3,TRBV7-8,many,CASSLAVTRDTDTQYF
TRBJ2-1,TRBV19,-,CASSLDRVYNEQFF
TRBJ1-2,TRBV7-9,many,CASSYLIAANYGYTF
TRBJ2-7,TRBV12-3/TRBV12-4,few,CASSSLLYEQYF
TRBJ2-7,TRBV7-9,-,CASSSGTSGPYEQYF
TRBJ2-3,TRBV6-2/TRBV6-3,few,CASSYESRIDTQYF
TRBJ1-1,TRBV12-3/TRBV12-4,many,CASSSEAEAFF
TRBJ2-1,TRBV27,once,CASSLIDRVPYNEQFF
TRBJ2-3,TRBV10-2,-,CASSVGGLADTQYF
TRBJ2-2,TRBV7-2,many,CASMRLPSTGELFF
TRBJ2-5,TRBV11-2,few,CASSLEDTETQYF
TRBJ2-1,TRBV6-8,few,CASSTTSRNEQFF
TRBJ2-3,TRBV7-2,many,CASSGNSGGGTDTQYF
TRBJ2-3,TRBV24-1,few,CATSDSDRDLTDTQYF
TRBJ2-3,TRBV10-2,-,CAIAVETGISTDTQYF
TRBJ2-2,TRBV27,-,CASSGQGITGELFF
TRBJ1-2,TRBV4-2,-,CASSQGGGEDGYTF
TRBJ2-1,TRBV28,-,CASSPSGTGSTNEQFF
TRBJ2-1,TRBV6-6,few,CASSYNSASSYNEQFF
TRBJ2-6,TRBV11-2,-,CASSLGTSGIGANVLTF
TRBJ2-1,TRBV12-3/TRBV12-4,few,CASTLAGGYNEQFF
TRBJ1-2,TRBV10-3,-,CAISRQDSANYGYTF
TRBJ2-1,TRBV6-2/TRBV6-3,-,CASSYPTREQFF
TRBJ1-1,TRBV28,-,CASSLGIPDSWLTEAFF
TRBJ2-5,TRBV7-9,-,CASSPILAFPETQYF
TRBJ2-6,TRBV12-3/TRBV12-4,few,CASSLGTGGPGANVLTF
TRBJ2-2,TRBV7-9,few,CASSPPDRGLDTGELFF
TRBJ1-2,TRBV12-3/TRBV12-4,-,CASSPGHLNYGYTF
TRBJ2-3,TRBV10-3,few,CAISDVGDTQYF
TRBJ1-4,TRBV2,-,CASSAASPGKLFF
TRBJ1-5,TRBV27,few,CASSGYPNQPQHF
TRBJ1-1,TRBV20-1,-,CSARDSDRGEVEAFF
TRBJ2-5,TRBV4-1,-,CASSQLGAPGSDGETQYF
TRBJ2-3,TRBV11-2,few,CASSSPQGAGGTDTQYF
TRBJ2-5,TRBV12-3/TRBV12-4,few,CASRSRQGTQETQYF
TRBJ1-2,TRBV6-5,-,CASSYSDIFNGYTF
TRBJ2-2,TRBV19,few,CASSPIRTGRTGELFF
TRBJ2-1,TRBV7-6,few,CASSLFASGGAYNEQFF
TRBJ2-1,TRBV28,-,CASAGPRPDEQFF
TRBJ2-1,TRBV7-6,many,CASSLALAGASYNEQFF
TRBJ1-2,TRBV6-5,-,CASGTGASAGGYTF